Many counts were recorded for the clone carrying this T cell receptor (beta chain). The data stem from a study of Graves' ophthalmopathy and Graves' hyperthyroidism. For repertoire sequencing, the TCR beta CDR3 regions were amplified from RNA transcripts. First-round RT-PCR used HTBI primers; second-round multiplex PCR followed. TCRdb reanalysed the multiplex PCR reads using MiXCR and keeps one entry per CDR3 protein. This sample has nearly 400,000 distinct CDR3 sequences, with around 20% found just once. The sequencing sample was made of peripheral blood. The sequence was collected from a woman under 30 with Graves' ophthalmopathy.

The CDR3 nucleotides are TGTGCCAGCAGTGACATACAGGGGAGTATGAGCAATCAGCCCCAGCATTTT. Translation: CASSDIQGSMSNQPQHF. The V gene is TRBV25-1, the J gene TRBJ1-5, with 7 bases aligning to TRBD1. Looked up from germline, CDR1 is MGHDK and CDR2 is SYGVNS. This CDR3 contains 17 residues. Losses at the gene ends were 3 bases for V and 1 base for J; bases not matched to a gene: 9.